These 25 T cell receptor beta chains originate from one sample sequenced in a study of cytomegalovirus exposure and HLA in healthy donors (dated by TCRdb to about 2017). Libraries were made using the immunoSEQ multiplex PCR assay. The multiplex PCR relied on a mix of 60 forward primers for TCR Vbeta segments and 13 reverse primers for TCR Jbeta segments. TCRdb limited this immuneACCESS table to in-frame rearrangements with V and J called. A share of clones is missing; checked studies link under half to unresolved V genes, and the rest is unexplained. The sample has tens of thousands of clones on record, approximately 79% of them singletons. The ten largest clones add up to about 4% of the sample. The sequenced material came from PBMCs. These receptors all stem from a woman aged 35 to 49 in good health and CMV-seronegative.

This clone was seen ten or more times. This chain joins TRBV7-8 and TRBJ1-1; possibly TRBD1 for D (6 bases). The CDR3 sequence is 13 residues long. Trimming cost V 5 bases and J 4 bases, with 11 bases left between them. Germline V lookup: CDR1 SGHVS, CDR2 FQNEAQ. CDR3 sequence: CASSPGTPTEAFF. Written as DNA, the CDR3 is TGTGCCAGCAGCCCGGGGACACCCACTGAAGCTTTCTTT. Drawing the rest from reference TRBV7-8 and TRBJ1-1, the complete variable domain is GAGVSQSPRYKVAKRGQDVALRCDPISGHVSLFWYQQALGQGPEFLTYFQNEAQLDKSGLPSDRFFAERPEGSVSTLKIQRTQQEDSAVYLCASSPGTPTEAFFGQGTRLTVV.

The chain is built from TRBV6-5 and TRBJ1-1; a possible D gene is TRBD1 (6 bases). The V and J ends lost 2 bases and 1 base respectively, with 11 bases between them. The CDR3 extends over 15 amino acids. Germline V gene lookup returns CDR1 MNHEY and CDR2 SVGAGI. CDR3 protein: CASSYGGRANTEAFF. The CDR3, as DNA: TGTGCCAGCAGTTACGGGGGCCGGGCGAACACTGAAGCTTTCTTT.

This chain joins TRBV5-8 and TRBJ2-3; 8 nucleotides agree with TRBD2. This CDR3 has 14 residues. CDR1 is SGHTS and CDR2 is YDEGEE in the germline V gene. The junction had 6 bases not matched to a gene; V was cut back by 4 bases and J by 5 bases. The CDR3 bases are TGTGCCAGCAGCCCCTCGAGCGGGAGAGATACGCAGTATTTT. Its translation: CASSPSSGRDTQYF.

Comments on this clone: Its ends do not fully match the called genes, so a read error is possible. The rearrangement joins TRBV6-6 to TRBJ1-5; 8 bases are shared with TRBD1. Germline V CDR1 and CDR2: MNHNY, SVGAGI (reference sequence). This CDR3 has 15 residues. The chain's CDR3 is CASSYEGTGGQPQNF. Here the CDR3 DNA reads TGTGCCAGCAGTTACGAGGGGACAGGTGGCCAGCCCCAGAATTTT.

CDR3 sequence (DNA): TGTGCCAGCAGTTACAATCAGGGTCGGGAGCAGTACTTC. Its protein is CASSYNQGREQYF. This chain links TRBV6-5 with TRBJ2-7; a possible D gene is TRBD1 (5 bases). The ends were cut back, 2 bases at V and 7 bases at J, with 12 bases in the middle. Germline V gives CDR1 MNHEY, CDR2 SVGAGI. The CDR3 is 13 residues long.

The chain couples TRBV5-8 to TRBJ1-1; no firm D call. The CDR3 contains 15 residues. Germline values: CDR1 SGHTS, CDR2 YDEGEE. V was shortened by 0 bases and J by 5 bases, with 14 bases between the two germline ends. For the CDR3, the DNA is TGTGCCAGCAGCTTGGTTTCGGGTCCGTGGACTGAAGCTTTCTTT. As protein: CASSLVSGPWTEAFF.

The sample holds one count of this clone. This chain links TRBV5-8 with TRBJ1-1; D uncertain. The V end was cut by 3 bases, the J end by 4 bases, with 16 bases between. In germline, CDR1 is SGHTS, CDR2 YDEGEE. The CDR3 has 15 residues. This CDR3 is CASSSGAGLSTEAFF. CDR3 coding DNA: TGTGCCAGCAGCTCGGGCGCGGGGTTGAGCACTGAAGCTTTCTTT.

The rearrangement uses TRBV4-3 and TRBJ2-7; D possibly corresponds to TRBD1 (5 bases). Germline V gene lookup returns CDR1 LGHNA and CDR2 YSLEER. Trimming removed 0 bases from V and 3 bases from J, with 18 bases in between. The CDR3 loop spans 17 amino acids. CDR3 sequence (DNA): TGCGCCAGCAGCCAAGATAGTGGCGGACAATCGGGCTACGAGCAGTACTTC. This sequence encodes CASSQDSGGQSGYEQYF.

The V call is TRBV10-3, the J call TRBJ2-7; 10 bases fit TRBD1. V dropped 4 bases and J dropped 4; count of bases not matched to a gene: 4. Germline CDR1 is ENHRY and CDR2 is SYGVKD. The CDR3 spans 14 residues. The CDR3 sequence: CAISGGTGEYEQYF. CDR3 DNA sequence: TGTGCCATCAGTGGAGGGACAGGGGAGTACGAGCAGTACTTC.

CDR3 amino acids: CASSRAEVGETQYF. The CDR3 coding sequence is TGTGCCAGCAGCCGCGCGGAGGTTGGAGAGACCCAGTACTTC. The chain is built from TRBV5-4 and TRBJ2-5; weak D call: TRBD2 (5 bases). Germline V gene sequence: CDR1 SGHNT, CDR2 YYREEE (reference sequence). This CDR3 region has 14 residues. Trimming removed 4 bases at V and 4 bases at J, with 14 bases between.

The rearrangement uses TRBV11-2 and TRBJ2-7, with 7 bases identical to TRBD1. The CDR3 consists of 13 residues. Trimming at V came to 6 bases and at J to 6 bases, leaving 8 bases not matched to a gene. Germline V CDR1 and CDR2: SGHAT, FQNNGV. CDR3 amino acids: CASSHQQGSEQYF. Here the CDR3 DNA reads TGTGCCAGCAGTCACCAACAGGGGTCCGAGCAGTACTTC.

This clone was counted a few times. This sequence joins TRBV2 and TRBJ1-2, with TRBD1 matching over 9 bases. CDR1 SNHLY and CDR2 FYNNEI come from the germline V gene. V lost 6 bases and J lost 7; bases outside the gene matches: 9. This CDR3 spans 14 amino acids. In nucleotides, the CDR3 is TGTGCCAGCAGGGGACAGGGAGGTCTGTCTGGCTACACCTTC. This codes for CASRGQGGLSGYTF.

The chain has TRBV7-2 and TRBJ2-7; TRBD1 might be the D (5 bases). V lost 1 base and J lost 3, with 13 bases in between. The CDR3 is made up of 15 amino acids. Germline V gives CDR1 SGHTA, CDR2 FQGNSA. The CDR3 protein is CASSLVGRVDYEQYF. The CDR3 region has the DNA TGTGCCAGCAGCTTAGTAGGCAGGGTTGACTACGAGCAGTACTTC. Looking up the rest from reference TRBV7-2 and TRBJ2-7 gives the full variable domain: GAGVSQSPSNKVTEKGKDVELRCDPISGHTALYWYRQSLGQGLEFLIYFQGNSAPDKSGLPSDRFSAERTGGSVSTLTIQRTQQEDSAVYLCASSLVGRVDYEQYFGPGTRLTVT.

The chain has TRBV7-2 and TRBJ1-2, with D maybe TRBD1 (5 bases). The V end lost 1 base, the J end lost 8 bases, and 8 bases lay between the germline ends. Germline V gene lookup returns CDR1 SGHTA and CDR2 FQGNSA. The CDR3 is made up of 12 amino acids. CDR3 DNA: TGTGCCAGCAGCTTAGTAGGGGTGGGCTACACCTTC. This sequence encodes CASSLVGVGYTF.

The chain is built from TRBV27 and TRBJ2-3, with 12 bases aligning to TRBD2. CDR1 MNHEY and CDR2 SMNVEV come from the germline V gene (reference sequence). V shed 3 bases, J shed 6 bases, and the junction held 7 bases outside the gene matches. This CDR3 contains 16 residues. CDR3 coding DNA: TGTGCCAGCAGTTTGTACACTAGCGGGGGGCGGGATACGCAGTATTTT. Residues: CASSLYTSGGRDTQYF.

The chain combines TRBV4-3 with TRBJ1-1; 7 nucleotides align to TRBD1. Germline CDR1 and CDR2: LGHNA and YSLEER. There are 14 residues in the CDR3. V was clipped by 3 bases and J by 10 bases; unmatched bases: 11. The CDR3 sequence: CASSQGPTGLGAFF. The CDR3 DNA follows: TGCGCCAGCAGCCAGGGGCCGACAGGGCTGGGAGCTTTCTTT.

V and J are TRBV7-9 and TRBJ2-2; 8 bases line up with TRBD2. This CDR3 contains 16 residues. Germline lookup yields CDR1 SEHNR and CDR2 FQNEAQ (reference sequence). The V segment lost 0 bases and the J segment 4 bases; nucleotides outside the gene matches: 4. This chain's CDR3 is CASSLASGGITGELFF. DNA for the CDR3: TGTGCCAGCAGCTTAGCAAGCGGGGGAATCACCGGGGAGCTGTTTTTT. Complete variable domain (other parts from reference TRBV7-9 and TRBJ2-2): DTGVSQNPRHKITKRGQNVTFRCDPISEHNRLYWYRQTLGQGPEFLTYFQNEAQLEKSRLLSDRFSAERPKGSFSTLEIQRTEQGDSAMYLCASSLASGGITGELFFGEGSRLTVL.

The gene calls are TRBV7-9 and TRBJ2-7, with D possibly matching TRBD1 (5 bases). The germline V gene has CDR1 SEHNR and CDR2 FQNEAQ (reference sequence). This CDR3 contains 13 residues. V shed 0 bases and J shed 2 bases, with 5 bases lying between them. The CDR3, as DNA: TGTGCCAGCAGCTTAGCAGGGGCCTACGAGCAGTACTTC. Amino acids: CASSLAGAYEQYF.

The chain carries TRBV2 and TRBJ2-1; 11 nucleotides align to TRBD2. The CDR3 has 14 amino acids. CDR1 is SNHLY, CDR2 FYNNEI, per germline. V was clipped by 6 bases and J by 5 bases; unmatched bases: 3. The CDR3 DNA follows: TGTGCCAGCAGGACTAGCGGGGTAAACAATGAGCAGTTCTTC. It encodes CASRTSGVNNEQFF.

V gene TRBV28 combines with J gene TRBJ1-5, with 7 bases identical to TRBD1. The CDR3 sequence is 15 residues long. CDR1 and CDR2 (germline): MDHEN, SYDVKM. V was clipped by 5 bases and J by 3 bases; unmatched bases: 7. CDR3 sequence (DNA): TGTGCCAGCAGTAAGCGACAGGGATACAATCAGCCCCAGCATTTT. Amino acid sequence: CASSKRQGYNQPQHF.

This clone was picked up one time. This chain uses TRBV6-5 with TRBJ1-4, with unresolved D. V dropped 6 bases and J dropped 6 bases, with 14 bases sitting between them. In germline, CDR1 is MNHEY, CDR2 SVGAGI. The CDR3 runs 14 residues. This CDR3 is CASRRREGHEKLFF. CDR3 coding DNA: TGTGCCAGCAGACGGCGGGAGGGTCATGAAAAACTGTTTTTT.

V usage is TRBV5-1 and J usage is TRBJ2-1; weak D call: TRBD2 (5 bases). The germline V gene has CDR1 SGHRS and CDR2 YFSETQ. Trimming pared 1 base from V and 5 bases from J, leaving 10 bases between. The CDR3 is 14 amino acids. Here the CDR3 DNA reads TGCGCCAGCAGCTTGAAACGGGAAAACAATGAGCAGTTCTTC. It codes for CASSLKRENNEQFF. The full variable domain, completed using reference TRBV5-1 and TRBJ2-1, is KAGVTQTPRYLIKTRGQQVTLSCSPISGHRSVSWYQQTPGQGLQFLFEYFSETQRNKGNFPGRFSGRQFSNSRSEMNVSTLELGDSALYLCASSLKRENNEQFFGPGTRLTVL.

The chain uses TRBV7-6 and TRBJ2-1, with 12 bases fitting TRBD2. This CDR3 is built from 16 residues. CDR1 is SGHVS, CDR2 FNYEAQ, per germline. With 5 bases clipped from V and 4 bases from J, the junction kept 6 bases outside the gene matches. The CDR3 nucleotides are TGTGCCAGCAGCGCCCGACTAGCGGGGGAGTACAATGAGCAGTTCTTC. Amino acids: CASSARLAGEYNEQFF.

J is TRBJ2-5 and V is TRBV11-2; no clear D. The ends were cut back, 7 bases at V and 0 bases at J, with 6 bases in the middle. Germline lookup yields CDR1 SGHAT and CDR2 FQNNGV. The CDR3 length is 12 residues. DNA of the CDR3: TGTGCCAGCACCATGTACCAAGAGACCCAGTACTTC. Protein sequence: CASTMYQETQYF. Looking up the rest from reference TRBV11-2 and TRBJ2-5 gives the full variable domain: EAGVAQSPRYKIIEKRQSVAFWCNPISGHATLYWYQQILGQGPKLLIQFQNNGVVDDSQLPKDRFSAERLKGVDSTLKIQPAKLEDSAVYLCASTMYQETQYFGPGTRLLVL.

The J gene is TRBJ2-1, the V gene TRBV5-1, with 13 bases aligning to TRBD2. Trimming cost V 4 bases and J 3 bases; bases outside gene matches: 7. CDR1 is SGHRS and CDR2 is YFSETQ in the germline V gene. The CDR3 length is 17 residues. The CDR3 DNA reads TGCGCCAGCAGCCCAGGACTAGCGGGGGCCTTCTACAATGAGCAGTTCTTC. Protein sequence: CASSPGLAGAFYNEQFF.